This T cell receptor (beta chain) was recorded in a study of cytomegalovirus exposure and HLA in healthy donors (dated by TCRdb to 2016 to 2017). With respect to the entire study: An earlier analysis of 550 to 700 of the donors reported about 250 Gb of sequence data and 117 million unique TCR beta sequences from 190 million or so T cells. The study was designed to test whether signatures of past pathogen exposure could be identified by cataloging public T cell receptors. Among some 400 genotyped donors of the cohort, an average of approximately 240,000 unique TCR beta nucleotide sequences was sequenced per donor, of which 15% to 20% were non-productive. Donor age, sex, ethnicity and CMV serostatus were collected together with the repertoire data. Rather than using new phenotypic data, the later analysis identified candidate immune exposures from TCR beta sequences and from how often those sequences occurred across donors. The genetic ancestry cluster associated with self-reported Caucasian donors included approximately 85% of the 398 genotyped donors. Every repertoire in the discovery cohort had been generated on one and the same sequencing platform. Five DR-DQ haplotypes were handled as single units for association and clustering, since linkage in the cohort was strong. High-throughput TCR immunosequencing, statistical association of individual TCRs with disease status, and machine learning were combined to predict cytomegalovirus infection status. The number of typed donors differed by locus: about 620-630 for A, B, C, DRB1 and DQB1; 500 to 550 for DQA1; 606 for DPA1; and 400 to 480 for DPB1. Class I and class II HLA loci were covered by the typing at four-digit resolution. The T cell repertoires of 666 subjects were profiled by immunosequencing and related to cytomegalovirus serostatus. Genome-wide SNP genotypes for about three fifths of the roughly 700 donors were used in a later genetic analysis, which treated that subset as a discovery cohort. Roughly 300 gigabases of sequencing data and 70 million to 85 million unique TCR sequences were included in an early release covering about 600 HLA-typed donors. Besides the first cohort of hundreds of subjects, a separate validation cohort made up of 120 different subjects was used. An earlier analysis of 587 of the donors applied high-throughput TCR beta sequencing to assess whether each TCR beta V gene segment acted as functional or pseudogenic. In a later analysis, previously published TCR beta repertoires from 550 to 750 donors were re-analyzed and high-resolution HLA genotyping was added so that TCR occurrence patterns could be studied. The research as a whole found: A further reported finding was that TCR beta sequences accurately predicted the HLA-A and HLA-B alleles for most subjects in the first cohort. A cluster of highly shared sequence variants was judged likely to represent a technical artifact of the sequencing pipeline. In a later genetic analysis, fewer N-insertions in productive TCRs were reported among donors in an Asian-associated ancestry cluster than the roughly 700-donor mean. In a later analysis, most CMV-associated TCR beta chains were found to appear HLA-restricted, with HLA associations seemingly driven largely by CMV exposure. Because the 87-base-pair reads could not distinguish some IMGT-functional V segments, including TRBV6-2 and TRBV6-3, those segments were excluded. The only immune exposure information available for the cohort was CMV serostatus. Because HLA typing was missing for some donors at each locus, association tests included only the typed subset. In a later genetic analysis, a missense DCLRE1C variant was associated with V-gene and J-gene trimming of TCR beta chains, and the association was replicated in an independent cohort. Cytomegalovirus status was reported to be diagnosed by the classifier with high specificity and sensitivity in both the original and validation cohorts. Because counts were too low, about 15 rarely observed V segments, including chromosome 9 orphons, were left out of the earlier analysis of some 640 of the donors. Presence/absence analyses assumed roughly uniform sequencing depth across donors, an assumption that may not hold. Linkage disequilibrium might explain the correlated functional status among segregating V segments, but an unknown experimental factor could not be ruled out. Strong co-occurrence of HLA alleles, especially DR and DQ, made assigning TCR associations to individual alleles difficult. At a false discovery rate of 0.05, a later analysis linked some 18,000 TCR beta sequences to specific HLA alleles. Most TCR sequences were seen in very few donors, while some public TCRs were found in many individuals. A later analysis reported that several top co-occurrence clusters appeared linked to parvovirus B19, influenza, CMV and Epstein-Barr virus. The authors suggested that the approach could potentially be extended to other disease states and immunological phenotypes. An earlier analysis of several hundred of the donors showed that most TCR beta V segments appeared in productive rearrangements either about 87% or about 30% of the time, which broadly matched IMGT annotations. In a later analysis, TCR association rates were found to vary across HLA loci, with the most associated TCRs seen for DRB1 alleles and the fewest for HLA-C alleles. A few of the identified cytomegalovirus-associated TCR beta chains were confirmed in vitro to be specific for cytomegalovirus antigens. In the study, 150 to 200 TCR beta chains were listed as associated with cytomegalovirus. This cohort had only TCR beta chains sequenced, and the lack of alpha or paired-chain data limited which features could be detected. A later analysis found that HLA-associated TCR beta chains were more clonally expanded and had lower generation probabilities than equally common non-associated chains.

Unmatched junction bases come to 5, with V trimmed by 3 bases and J by 3 bases. CDR1 and CDR2 are read off the germline V gene (reference sequence) as MNHEY and SMNVEV. The CDR3 holds 14 amino acids from the cysteine to the phenylalanine. Only the CDR3 DNA stays, 42 bases, in frame from base 1. In total, over 600 healthy bone marrow donors made up the cohort. All cohort members were sampled while nominally healthy, although unrecorded immune exposures were likely present. The donor tested CMV seronegative, placing the donor among the 350 or so seronegative members of the cohort. A peripheral blood sample was collected from each donor, and TCR beta sequencing was performed on peripheral blood mononuclear cells. The Qiagen DNeasy Blood Extraction Kit was used to extract genomic DNA from the blood cell samples. Comments on this clone: It has no known antigen specificity. Per-nucleotide qualities are absent, and no much larger clonotype sits a single base away.

Library creation used the immunoSEQ multiplex PCR assay. The multiplex PCR relied on a mix of 60 forward primers for TCR Vbeta segments and 13 reverse primers for TCR Jbeta segments. Amplification of the CDR3 region of rearranged TCR beta genes was performed with a multiplex PCR assay on genomic DNA. The amplified TCR beta libraries were sequenced on the Illumina HiSeq System as 87-base-pair reads. For the original study's pipeline: In a later analysis, some 80 million unique TCR beta chains were counted across the roughly 610 repertoires, and roughly 9.9 million of these chains were shared by at least two donors. Raw reads were error-corrected and collapsed into unique sequences with a nearest-neighbor algorithm that merged closely related sequences to remove PCR and sequencing errors. V, D and J gene segments were assigned by aligning CDR3 sequences to IMGT reference sequences. For a sequence to be retained, a match of at least six nucleotides to both a V gene segment and a J gene segment was required. Rearrangements were classified as productive when the CDR3 lacked stop codons and remained in frame with V and J, and all other rearrangements were classified as non-productive. CDR3 was defined according to IMGT convention as the region running from the second conserved V-encoded cysteine to the conserved J-encoded phenylalanine. In an earlier analysis of more than 550 of the donors, sequences lacking an unambiguous match to a single V gene segment were excluded. An earlier analysis of almost 600 of the donors classified V segments as functional when productive rearrangements were above 56.7% and as segregating when the standard deviation between donors was above 5%. A statistical classification framework was built to diagnose cytomegalovirus status from the catalog of TCR beta chain sequences. A later analysis assigned V and J genes by comparing TCR nucleotide sequences with IMGT/GENE-DB human TR gene sequences. The TCRdist pipeline was used in a later analysis to assign CDR3 sequences and most-parsimonious VDJ recombination scenarios. In a later analysis, every TCR beta chain was defined by the combination of its CDR3 amino acid sequence and its V-gene family, and reads without a unique V-gene family were dropped. A later analysis removed roughly 590 highly shared, low-generation-probability nucleotide sequences to deal with suspected cross-contamination and a sequencing artifact. In a later analysis, a clonal expansion index for each public chain was calculated from normalized within-repertoire ranks of inferred template counts. Generation probabilities in a later analysis came from a VDJ recombination model fitted to out-of-frame rearrangements, and those results were checked against IGoR. In a later analysis, TCR-TCR, TCR-HLA and TCR-CMV co-occurrence was scored with hypergeometric tests, and a repertoire-size bias correction was applied to TCR pairs. False discovery rates were estimated in a later analysis by permuting HLA or CMV assignments 20 times. In a later analysis, co-occurring TCRs were grouped using DBSCAN, and TCRdist sequence similarity was added for clustering within HLA-allele-positive subsets. Repertoires with fewer than 30,000 or more than 120,000 public chains, plus five repertoires with anomalous nucleotide sharing, were excluded from co-occurrence clustering. This is the immuneACCESS table as TCRdb keeps it, with only in-frame sequences that have V and J called. A part of the clones is gone; compared with another copy, unresolved V genes explain less than half, and the rest is unexplained. The DNA gave D and trimming, while V, J and clone size come from that table. In all, the sample holds under 200,000 clones, and roughly 70% of those were seen once. The ten top clones hold 1.5% to 2% of the sample.

This TCR came from a woman aged 25 to 39 in good health and CMV-seronegative. The chain joins TRBV27 to TRBJ2-7, with TRBD2 matching 7 junction bases. The source material was PBMCs. The base sequence is TGTGCCAGCAGTTTTGTAGCTAGCGGCTACGAGCAGTACTTC. Its protein reads: CASSFVASGYEQYF.